Following are 16 T cell receptor beta chains from one sample sequenced in a study of blood T cells in healthy people across ages. Together with a sample-barcoded 5' primer, a J-beta primer mix was included in a second PCR lasting roughly 7 to 11 cycles. Each CDR3 protein is one row after TCRdb ran MiXCR on the 5' RACE reads. The sample gives around 1.7 million distinct CDR3 sequences, roughly 27% of which show up once; 7% to 9% is in the top ten. The sample consisted of blood. Receptors were obtained from a woman aged 25-40 years in good health.

The table lists this clonotype with a count of one. The chain couples TRBV28 to TRBJ1-2, with D unresolved. Trimming removed 2 bases from V and 0 bases from J, with 19 bases in between. The germline gives CDR1 MDHEN, CDR2 SYDVKM. This CDR3 has 18 residues. CDR3 loop: CASSLGQRFGEPNYGYTF. The CDR3 DNA sequence: TGTGCCAGCAGTTTAGGCCAAAGGTTCGGGGAACCTAACTATGGCTACACCTTC.

As for this clonotype: Just one base apart from a much larger clone, this may be a read error. This chain uses TRBV11-1 with TRBJ2-5, with a tentative D call TRBD2 (5 bases). Trimming shortened V by 5 bases and J by 11 bases, and 18 bases separated the two germline ends. The CDR3 is 13 amino acids. The germline CDR1 and CDR2 sequences are SGHAT and FQDESV (reference sequence). CDR3 protein: CASSQRTGNEQYF. The CDR3 region has the DNA TGTGCCAGCAGCCAGAGGACGGGAAATGAGCAGTACTTC.

This clonotype came up many times. The chain has TRBV10-3 and TRBJ2-3; maybe TRBD2 (5 bases). The CDR3 contains 14 residues. The V end lost 6 bases, the J end lost 4 bases, and 14 bases lay between the germline ends. Germline V gene sequence: CDR1 ENHRY, CDR2 SYGVKD. CDR3: CAIRRSLEADTQYF. CDR3 nucleotide sequence: TGTGCCATCAGACGATCACTAGAGGCAGATACGCAGTATTTT.

The chain links TRBV4-1 to TRBJ2-2, with unresolved D. Germline CDR1 MGHRA, CDR2 YSYEKL. The CDR3 contains 20 residues. Trimming removed 1 base from V and 5 bases from J, with 26 bases in between. The CDR3 DNA sequence: TGCGCCAGCAGCCAAGTTTCCCCGGGTACAAGGTCAGTAAGAACCGGGGAGCTGTTTTTT. Translated: CASSQVSPGTRSVRTGELFF.

This rearrangement joins TRBV12-3 or TRBV12-4 to TRBJ2-7; D remains ambiguous. Trimming stripped 4 bases from V and 1 base from J, with 17 bases between. This CDR3 contains 16 residues. The CDR3 nucleotides are TGTGCCAGCAGTTCAACGGTCAGGTCGTCATCCTACGAGCAGTACTTC. Residues: CASSSTVRSSSYEQYF.

This clonotype was detected ten times or more. The chain employs TRBV10-3 and TRBJ2-1; no reliable D call. Germline loops: CDR1 ENHRY, CDR2 SYGVKD. This CDR3 contains 11 residues. Trimming pared 2 bases from V and 10 bases from J, leaving 6 bases between. In DNA form, the CDR3 reads TGTGCCATCAGTGAGACTGGGGAGCAGTTCTTC. This gives the protein CAISETGEQFF.

The DNA of the CDR3 is TGTGCCACCAGTCCGGGACGCACCAACACTGAAGCTTTCTTT. It encodes CATSPGRTNTEAFF. The chain recombines TRBV24-1 with TRBJ1-1, with a tentative D call TRBD1 (5 bases). Germline CDR1 is KGHDR and CDR2 is SFDVKD. The CDR3 consists of 14 residues. Trimming shortened V by 6 bases and J by 2 bases, and 12 bases separated the two germline ends.

J is TRBJ1-5 and V is TRBV20-1, with D unresolved. Trimming took 0 bases from V and 5 from J, leaving 11 bases between them. CDR3 size: 14 residues. In germline, CDR1 is DFQATT, CDR2 SNEGSKA (reference sequence). This CDR3 reads CSARDRGGDQPQHF. In DNA, the CDR3 is TGCAGTGCTAGAGATCGAGGCGGGGATCAGCCCCAGCATTTT.

This clonotype was observed at least ten times. The rearrangement links TRBV5-1 to TRBJ2-5; D remains unclear. The V gene lost 3 bases and the J gene lost 1 base, with 7 bases spanning the gap. Germline V gene lookup returns CDR1 SGHRS and CDR2 YFSETQ. This CDR3 spans 13 amino acids. The CDR3 DNA reads as TGCGCCAGCAGCTCGAGCCCCCAAGAGACCCAGTACTTC. Encoded protein: CASSSSPQETQYF. Together with reference TRBV5-1 and TRBJ2-5, the CDR3 gives the full variable domain: KAGVTQTPRYLIKTRGQQVTLSCSPISGHRSVSWYQQTPGQGLQFLFEYFSETQRNKGNFPGRFSGRQFSNSRSEMNVSTLELGDSALYLCASSSSPQETQYFGPGTRLLVL.

V is TRBV6-1 and J is TRBJ2-1; D might be TRBD1 (6 bases). Trimming cost V 4 bases and J 6 bases, with 10 bases left between them. Germline CDR1 and CDR2: MNHNS and SASEGT. The CDR3 length is 13 residues. The CDR3 nucleotides are TGTGCCAGCAGTGCCACAGGGCTCAATGAGCAGTTCTTC. Translation: CASSATGLNEQFF.

This clonotype was picked up a small number of times. The chain carries TRBV12-3 or TRBV12-4 and TRBJ1-2; a weak D match, TRBD1 (6 bases). The CDR3 has 14 residues. The CDR3 reads CTNSPGQSLYGYTF. CDR3 nucleotides: TGTACCAACAGTCCCGGACAGAGTCTCTATGGCTACACCTTC.

This clonotype has only a few counts. V gene TRBV20-1 combines with J gene TRBJ2-7, with D perhaps matching TRBD2 (6 bases). CDR1 is DFQATT and CDR2 is SNEGSKA in the germline V gene (reference sequence). Between the trimmed V and J ends, which lost 0 bases and 0 bases, there was a span of 18 bases. CDR3 length: 17 amino acids. The CDR3 nucleotides read TGCAGTGCTAGAGATGGAGGGCGGGGAACCCTCTCCTACGAGCAGTACTTC. It encodes CSARDGGRGTLSYEQYF.

This clonotype turned up a few times. This chain joins TRBV20-1 and TRBJ1-2, with TRBD1 matching 11 bases. Germline lookup yields CDR1 DFQATT and CDR2 SNEGSKA (reference sequence). CDR3 size: 14 residues. V gave up 5 bases and J gave up 7 bases; unmatched junction bases: 9. The CDR3 DNA reads as TGCAGTGCTGGGGGACAGGGGGTTCCCCTTGGCTACACCTTC. This sequence encodes CSAGGQGVPLGYTF.

This clonotype has a count of ten or more. The CDR3 here is CASSQEQPSGANVLTF. The CDR3, as DNA: TGCGCCAGCAGCCAAGAACAGCCCTCTGGGGCCAACGTCCTGACTTTC. This chain links TRBV4-3 with TRBJ2-6; D unresolved. Germline lookup yields CDR1 LGHNA and CDR2 YSLEER. The length of the CDR3 is 16 residues. The V end lost 0 bases, the J end lost 0 bases, and 6 bases lay between the germline ends.

This chain connects TRBV7-2 to TRBJ2-5; D not certain. The germline V gene has CDR1 SGHTA and CDR2 FQGNSA. V dropped 8 bases and J dropped 3 bases, with 13 bases sitting between them. This CDR3 spans 13 amino acids. The CDR3 bases are TGTGCCAGCGGCCTCCGACTGGAAGAGACCCAGTACTTC. This sequence encodes CASGLRLEETQYF.

This clonotype was observed once. The chain uses TRBV12-3 or TRBV12-4 and TRBJ2-1; no clear D gene. The J call may be incorrect, as the DNA end agrees better with TRBJ2-7. The CDR3 sequence is 14 residues long. CDR3 protein: CASGSRTRYNEQYF. The CDR3 DNA reads TGTGCCAGCGGGTCGAGAACCCGCTACAATGAGCAGTACTTC.